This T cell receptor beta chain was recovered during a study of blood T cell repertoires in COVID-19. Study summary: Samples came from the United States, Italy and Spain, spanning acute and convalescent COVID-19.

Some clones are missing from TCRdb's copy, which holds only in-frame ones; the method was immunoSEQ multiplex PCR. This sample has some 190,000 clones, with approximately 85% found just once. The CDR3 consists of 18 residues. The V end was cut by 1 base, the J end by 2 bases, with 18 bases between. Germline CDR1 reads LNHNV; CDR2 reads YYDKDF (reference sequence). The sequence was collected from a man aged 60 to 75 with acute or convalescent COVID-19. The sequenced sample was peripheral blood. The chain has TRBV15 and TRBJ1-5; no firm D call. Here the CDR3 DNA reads TGTGCCACCAGCAGAGGGGTAGTTTCCCTCAGCGGCAATCAGCCCCAGCATTTT. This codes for CATSRGVVSLSGNQPQHF.